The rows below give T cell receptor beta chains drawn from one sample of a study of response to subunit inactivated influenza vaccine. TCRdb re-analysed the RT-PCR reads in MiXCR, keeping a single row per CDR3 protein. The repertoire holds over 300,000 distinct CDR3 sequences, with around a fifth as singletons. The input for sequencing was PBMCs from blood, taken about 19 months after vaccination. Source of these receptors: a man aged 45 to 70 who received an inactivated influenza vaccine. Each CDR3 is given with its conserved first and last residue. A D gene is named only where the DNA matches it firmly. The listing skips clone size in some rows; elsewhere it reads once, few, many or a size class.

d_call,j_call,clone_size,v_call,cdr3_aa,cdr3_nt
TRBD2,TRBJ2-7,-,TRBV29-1,CSVSGLAGDYEQYF,TGCAGCGTTTCGGGGCTAGCGGGAGACTACGAGCAGTACTTC
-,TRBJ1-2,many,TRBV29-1,CSVGTGYNLPLYGYTF,TGCAGCGTTGGAACAGGATATAACCTCCCCCTCTATGGCTACACCTTC
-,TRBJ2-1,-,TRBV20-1,CSAQGGGLSSYNEQFF,TGCAGTGCCCAAGGGGGGGGTTTAAGCTCCTACAATGAGCAGTTCTTC
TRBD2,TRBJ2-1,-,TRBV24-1,CATSDLPWRGKEQFF,TGTGCCACCAGTGATTTGCCCTGGCGGGGGAAGGAGCAGTTCTTC
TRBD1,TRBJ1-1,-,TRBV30,CAWRDRGGTEAFF,TGTGCCTGGAGGGACAGGGGAGGCACTGAAGCTTTCTTT
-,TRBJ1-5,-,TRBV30,CALGSGFNQPQHF,TGTGCCCTGGGCTCCGGTTTTAATCAGCCCCAGCATTTT
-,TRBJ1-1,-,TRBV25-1,CASSEVGAEAFF,TGTGCCAGCAGTGAAGTGGGGGCTGAAGCTTTCTTT
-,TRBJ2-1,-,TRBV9,CASSVDVMVADNEQFF,TGTGCCAGCAGCGTAGATGTAATGGTCGCCGATAATGAGCAGTTCTTC
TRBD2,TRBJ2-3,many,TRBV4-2,CASSQDPSSGGTDTQYF,TGTGCCAGCAGCCAAGACCCCTCCAGCGGGGGCACAGATACGCAGTATTTT
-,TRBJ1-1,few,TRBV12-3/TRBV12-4,CASSLGVAPPEAFF,TGTGCCAGCAGTTTAGGCGTAGCCCCACCGGAGGCTTTCTTT
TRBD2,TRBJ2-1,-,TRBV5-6,CASSLMIAGVYNEQFF,TGTGCCAGCAGCTTGATGATAGCGGGAGTCTACAATGAGCAGTTCTTC
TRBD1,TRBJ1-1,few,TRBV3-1,CASSSTGRNTEAFF,TGTGCCAGCAGCTCGACAGGGAGGAACACTGAAGCTTTCTTT
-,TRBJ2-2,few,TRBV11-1,CASSLLPGQGVGGELFF,TGTGCCAGCAGCTTACTCCCCGGTCAGGGTGTAGGCGGGGAGCTGTTTTTT
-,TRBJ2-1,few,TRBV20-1,CSARGRSPNEQFF,TGCAGTGCTAGGGGTAGATCCCCCAATGAGCAGTTCTTC
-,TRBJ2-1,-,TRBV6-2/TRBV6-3,CASIQGTGKQFF,TGTGCCAGCATTCAGGGTACGGGGAAGCAGTTCTTC
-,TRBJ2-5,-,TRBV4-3,CASSQETGRAETQYF,TGCGCCAGCAGCCAAGAAACTGGGAGAGCGGAGACCCAGTACTTC
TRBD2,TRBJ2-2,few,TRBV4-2,CASRGLAGITGELFF,TGTGCCAGCCGCGGTCTAGCGGGGATCACCGGGGAGCTGTTTTTT
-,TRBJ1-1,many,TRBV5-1,CASSSTGNTEAFF,TGCGCCAGCAGCTCGACAGGAAACACTGAAGCTTTCTTT
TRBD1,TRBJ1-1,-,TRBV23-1,CASSGPGTGRSTEAFF,TGCGCCAGCAGCGGTCCCGGGACAGGGAGGAGCACTGAAGCTTTCTTT
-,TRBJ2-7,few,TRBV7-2,CASSLAGAGPSYEQYF,TGTGCCAGCAGCTTAGCGGGCGCGGGGCCGTCCTACGAGCAGTACTTC
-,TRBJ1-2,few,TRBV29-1,CSVEQGLGYGYTF,TGCAGCGTGGAACAGGGATTAGGGTATGGCTACACCTTC
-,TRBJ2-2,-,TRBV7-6,CASSRVVGFADTGELFF,TGTGCCAGCAGCCGAGTGGTGGGATTTGCGGACACCGGGGAGCTGTTTTTT
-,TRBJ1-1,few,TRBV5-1,CASSLAEEILESRTEAFF,TGCGCCAGCAGCTTGGCGGAGGAAATATTGGAGTCGAGGACTGAAGCTTTCTTT
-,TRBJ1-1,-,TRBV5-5,CASSLGAQRNTEAFF,TGTGCCAGCAGCTTGGGCGCACAGCGGAACACTGAAGCTTTCTTT
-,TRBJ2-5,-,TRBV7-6,CASSLVQGRETQYF,TGTGCCAGCAGCTTAGTTCAGGGCCGGGAGACCCAGTACTTC
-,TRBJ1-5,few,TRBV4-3,CASSRRVGEPQHF,TGCGCCAGCAGCCGCAGGGTCGGTGAACCCCAGCATTTT
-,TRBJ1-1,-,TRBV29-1,CSVEDRGRTEAFF,TGCAGCGTTGAAGATCGTGGCAGGACTGAAGCTTTCTTT
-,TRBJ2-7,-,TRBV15,CATSRVPNSYEQYF,TGTGCCACCAGCAGAGTCCCAAACTCCTACGAGCAGTACTTC
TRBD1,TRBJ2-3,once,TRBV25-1,CASSVHGTDTDTQYF,TGTGCCAGCAGTGTTCACGGGACAGACACAGATACGCAGTATTTT
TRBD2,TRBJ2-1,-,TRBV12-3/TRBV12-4,CASIKRGGLAISYNEQFF,TGTGCCAGCATCAAAAGAGGCGGACTAGCGATCTCCTACAATGAGCAGTTCTTC
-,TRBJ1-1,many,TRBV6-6,CASSSTANTEAFF,TGTGCCAGCAGTTCGACAGCGAACACTGAAGCTTTCTTT
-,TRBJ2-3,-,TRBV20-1,CSANLGKDTQYF,TGCAGTGCCAACCTCGGCAAAGATACGCAGTATTTT
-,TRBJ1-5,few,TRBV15,CATSPDRRQPQHF,TGTGCCACCAGCCCCGACAGGCGTCAGCCCCAGCATTTT
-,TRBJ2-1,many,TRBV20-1,CSAPSADDSYNEQFF,TGCAGTGCGCCTTCTGCGGATGACTCCTACAATGAGCAGTTCTTC
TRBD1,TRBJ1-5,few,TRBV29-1,CSAREGQGGHQPQHF,TGCAGCGCACGCGAGGGACAGGGAGGGCATCAGCCCCAGCATTTT
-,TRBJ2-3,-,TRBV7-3,CASSPQPTSTDTQYF,TGTGCCAGCAGCCCCCAGCCTACTAGCACAGATACGCAGTATTTT
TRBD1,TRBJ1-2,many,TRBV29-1,CSVLTGDYGYTF,TGCAGCGTCTTGACAGGGGACTATGGCTACACCTTC
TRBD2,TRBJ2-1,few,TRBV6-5,CASSVLAASYNEQFF,TGTGCCAGCAGTGTACTAGCGGCCTCCTACAATGAGCAGTTCTTC
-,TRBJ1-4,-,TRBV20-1,CSARVNEKLFF,TGCAGTGCTAGAGTAAATGAAAAACTGTTTTTT